The 13 T cell receptor beta chains reported below all come from one sample, sequenced in a study of early T cells in non-severe SARS-CoV-2 infection. TCRdb itself ran the 5' RACE reads through MiXCR, one entry per CDR3 protein. Of some 67,000 distinct CDR3 sequences detected, about 12% appear once; the ten largest clones hold around 4.8%. Material: whole blood. These receptors all come from an adult who was a healthcare worker with PCR-confirmed SARS-CoV-2 infection or an uninfected control (not recorded which).

Sample share makes this clonotype medium-sized. This chain connects TRBV7-8 to TRBJ2-3, with 7 bases aligning to TRBD1. Germline CDR1 reads SGHVS; CDR2 reads FQNEAQ. V shed 5 bases, J shed 11 bases, and the junction held 16 bases outside the gene matches. The CDR3 has 15 amino acids. This CDR3 is CASSPRQGPSVEQYF. The DNA of the CDR3 is TGTGCCAGCAGCCCCCGACAGGGTCCCTCTGTGGAGCAGTATTTT.

This clonotype was counted a few times. The chain is built from TRBV9 and TRBJ1-3; tentative D call: TRBD1 (5 bases). The CDR3 is made up of 15 amino acids. Trimming took 4 bases from V and 0 from J, leaving 11 bases between them. Germline CDR1 is SGDLS and CDR2 is YYNGEE. The CDR3 spells CASSPGSYSGNTIYF. The CDR3 DNA reads as TGTGCCAGCAGCCCAGGGAGTTACTCTGGAAACACCATATATTTT.

This chain links TRBV5-1 with TRBJ2-1; D call uncertain. CDR3 length: 14 residues. Germline loops: CDR1 SGHRS, CDR2 YFSETQ. Trimming removed 4 bases at V and 6 bases at J, with 14 bases between. The CDR3 coding sequence is TGCGCCAGCAGCGGAATCCCACCATTCAATGAGCAGTTCTTC. Its protein product is CASSGIPPFNEQFF.

This clonotype was seen at least ten times. The rearrangement links TRBV6-6 to TRBJ1-6; D unresolved. Germline V gene sequence: CDR1 MNHNY, CDR2 SVGAGI (reference sequence). The CDR3 totals 15 residues. V lost 0 bases and J 5 bases, leaving 8 bases between the germline ends. CDR3 in DNA: TGTGCCAGCAGTTACTCCCGGGTTGATAATTCACCCCTCCACTTT. This sequence encodes CASSYSRVDNSPLHF.

V usage is TRBV10-3 and J usage is TRBJ1-1, with D unresolved. V was trimmed by 4 bases and J by 4 bases, leaving 4 bases between them. Germline V gives CDR1 ENHRY, CDR2 SYGVKD. The CDR3 contains 11 residues. The CDR3 sequence: CAISGGTEAFF. The CDR3 DNA reads as TGTGCCATCAGTGGGGGCACTGAAGCTTTCTTT.

This clonotype was picked up many times. The chain couples TRBV7-6 to TRBJ1-4; D unresolved. The ends were cut back, 4 bases at V and 4 bases at J, with 16 bases in the middle. This CDR3 has 16 residues. CDR1 and CDR2 from the germline V gene are SGHVS and FNYEAQ. CDR3 DNA: TGTGCCAGCAGCTCCGAGGTCGGAGGGAATAATGAAAAACTGTTTTTT. Its translation: CASSSEVGGNNEKLFF.

This clonotype was recorded a few times. V gene TRBV5-1 combines with J gene TRBJ2-3; 13 bases line up with TRBD2. The germline gives CDR1 SGHRS, CDR2 YFSETQ. The V segment lost 3 bases and the J segment 2 bases; nucleotides outside the gene matches: 3. This CDR3 spans 16 amino acids. The CDR3 reads CASSWGLAGLTDTQYF. The CDR3 region has the DNA TGCGCCAGCAGCTGGGGACTAGCGGGACTCACAGATACGCAGTATTTT.

The chain joins TRBV2 to TRBJ2-5; TRBD1 aligns across 8 bases. The length of the CDR3 is 12 residues. The junction had 8 bases not matched to a gene; V was cut back by 10 bases and J by 7 bases. Germline V CDR1 and CDR2: SNHLY, FYNNEI. The CDR3 here is CATTDRAGTQYF. Written as DNA, the CDR3 is TGTGCCACGACGGACAGGGCGGGGACCCAGTACTTC.

This clonotype was recorded at least ten times. The V gene is TRBV3-1, the J gene TRBJ2-1; D unresolved. Germline lookup yields CDR1 LGHDT and CDR2 YNNKEL (reference sequence). The CDR3 is 15 residues long. V lost 4 bases and J lost 5, with 15 bases in between. In DNA form, the CDR3 reads TGTGCCAGCAGCCGGGCGGTCAGCCGTCACAATGAGCAGTTCTTC. Translation gives CASSRAVSRHNEQFF.

This clonotype showed up just a few times. The chain has TRBV14 and TRBJ1-6, with 9 bases aligning to TRBD1. The ends lost 0 bases at V and 2 bases at J; junction bases unmatched: 11. The CDR3 sequence is 20 residues long. Germline CDR1 is SGHDN and CDR2 is FVKESK. This chain's CDR3 is CASSQEDRGTLWAYNSPLHF. The DNA for the CDR3 is TGTGCCAGCAGCCAAGAGGACAGGGGTACGCTGTGGGCCTATAATTCACCCCTCCACTTT.

This clonotype was recorded a few times. The chain joins TRBV29-1 to TRBJ1-6, with no clear D. The CDR3 length is 19 residues. Germline assignment: CDR1 SQVTM and CDR2 ANQGSEA. Trimming removed 0 bases at V and 5 bases at J, with 23 bases between. The CDR3, as DNA: TGCAGCGTTGAAGATAAGGGCAGCCCAACCACCGTCCATAATTCACCCCTCCACTTT. Translation: CSVEDKGSPTTVHNSPLHF.

There are many counts of this clonotype. The rearrangement links TRBV29-1 to TRBJ2-3; TRBD2 aligns across 12 bases. CDR1 and CDR2 (germline): SQVTM, ANQGSEA. The CDR3 spans 15 residues. With V trimmed by 3 bases and J by 2 bases, 3 bases remained unmatched. The CDR3 here is CSVETSGGYTDTQYF. The CDR3 coding sequence is TGCAGCGTTGAGACTAGCGGGGGATACACAGATACGCAGTATTTT.

The table lists this clonotype with a few counts. The gene calls are TRBV11-3 and TRBJ1-1, with D perhaps TRBD1 (5 bases). Germline V CDR1 and CDR2: SGHNT, YENEEA. This CDR3 is 15 amino acids long. The V gene lost 5 bases and the J gene lost 3 bases, with 16 bases spanning the gap. CDR3 in amino acids: CASSTRAGRHTEAFF. The CDR3 bases are TGTGCCAGCAGCACCCGGGCAGGGCGTCACACTGAAGCTTTCTTT.